This T cell receptor beta chain appears in the sequencing data of a study of T-cell memory formation after mild COVID-19. Study overall: Most TCR clusters belonged to a single donor.

5'RACE with constant-segment primers built TCRalpha and TCRbeta cDNA libraries with UMIs. TCRdb re-analysed the 5' RACE reads in MiXCR, keeping a single row per CDR3 protein. The sample has 150,000 to 200,000 distinct CDR3 sequences; around 10% are singletons. As to this clonotype: Antigen: not known.

The CDR3 sequence is 15 residues long. The germline V and J ends were trimmed by 2 bases and 4 bases, with 12 bases remaining between them. Looked up from germline, CDR1 is MGHRA and CDR2 is YSYEKL. Notes on the study in general: Some responding clones appeared in pre-infection memory, suggesting cross-reactive memory joined.

This receptor was taken from a man younger than 35 who had mild COVID-19 (a few samples of this study predate the infection). Cell type and time point are not known. The sequenced sample consisted of PBMCs or a T cell subset sorted from them (not recorded which). The V call is TRBV4-1, the J call TRBJ1-3; D may be TRBD1 (6 bases). The CDR3 loop is CASSQTGGRGNTIYF. For the CDR3, the DNA is TGCGCCAGCAGCCAAACCGGGGGGCGGGGAAACACCATATATTTT.